This is a list of T cell receptor beta chains from one sample in a study of vaccination and CD4 T cells after COVID-19. One entry per CDR3 protein, called by TCRdb with MiXCR from the PCR reads. The data contain approximately 8,200 distinct CDR3 sequences, approximately 58% of them seen just once; the ten biggest clones take up about a quarter. Antigen specificity for these receptors is unknown. Sequencing was carried out using CD4+ T cells from blood, cultured in vitro. The source is a human donor who had recovered from COVID-19. Both conserved end residues are part of each CDR3. Each record gives: D gene, clone size, V gene, CDR3 length, J gene, CDR3 DNA, CDR3 protein. The D gene is left open where the match is weak. For some rows the clone size is stated as once, few or many, or as a class when expanded; others skip it.

>TRBD1|NA|TRBV20-1|15|TRBJ1-2
TGCAGTGCTGCCAACACCGGGACAGGGGTCGGCGGCTACACCTTC
CSAANTGTGVGGYTF
>NA|NA|TRBV7-2|12|TRBJ1-1
TGTGCCAGCAGCCATGGGGGACATTCTGCTTTCTTT
CASSHGGHSAFF
>NA|few|TRBV7-2|13|TRBJ1-1
TGTGCCAGCAGCGCACAGATGAACACTGAAGCTTTCTTT
CASSAQMNTEAFF
>NA|NA|TRBV7-2|12|TRBJ2-5
TGTGCCAGCACCCCGGGGAGGGAGACCCAGTACTTC
CASTPGRETQYF
>NA|NA|TRBV28|13|TRBJ1-5
TGTGCCAGCAGTTTATACGGATATCAGCCCCAGCATTTT
CASSLYGYQPQHF
>NA|NA|TRBV20-1|11|TRBJ1-2
TGCAGTGCTGGGAGGATAAGGGGCTACACCTTC
CSAGRIRGYTF
>NA|NA|TRBV28|13|TRBJ1-2
TGTGCCAGCAGTTTGCAGGGGAGGTATGGCTACACCTTC
CASSLQGRYGYTF
>NA|NA|TRBV25-1|12|TRBJ1-1
TGTGCCAGCAGTGGCGCAGTCCTTGAAGCTTTCTTT
CASSGAVLEAFF
>NA|once|TRBV5-5|16|TRBJ1-1
TGTGCCAGCAGCCGCGCAGGAGGAGGGATGAACACTGAAGCTTTCTTT
CASSRAGGGMNTEAFF
>NA|NA|TRBV7-9|15|TRBJ2-7
TGTGCCAGCAGCGATAGACGGGACATATCCTACGAGCAGTACTTC
CASSDRRDISYEQYF
>NA|few|TRBV6-5|12|TRBJ2-7
TGTGCCAGCAGTTCCGCAAGCTACGAGCAGTACTTC
CASSSASYEQYF
>NA|NA|TRBV7-6|13|TRBJ2-3
TGTGCCAGCAGCTTAGTGCAGGGGGATACGCAGTATTTT
CASSLVQGDTQYF
>NA|NA|TRBV5-6|14|TRBJ2-5
TGTGCCAGCAGCTTGGTCGACAGTTCATGGGCCCAGTACTTC
CASSLVDSSWAQYF
>NA|once|TRBV5-1|14|TRBJ2-5
TGCGCCAGCAGCTTGCTGGCAGGCCAAGAGACCCAGTACTTC
CASSLLAGQETQYF
>NA|NA|TRBV20-1|15|TRBJ2-7
TGCAGTGTTAGGGGAGCGGGCGTTGGAACCTACGAGCAGTACTTC
CSVRGAGVGTYEQYF
>TRBD1|few|TRBV20-1|13|TRBJ2-7
TGCAGTGCTAGCCGGGACAGGGGCGACGAGCAGTACTTC
CSASRDRGDEQYF
>NA|NA|TRBV7-2|14|TRBJ2-5
TGTGCCAGCAGCTCCGCCAGGGCGGGGGAGACCCAGTACTTC
CASSSARAGETQYF
>NA|few|TRBV28|11|TRBJ1-2
TGTGCCAGCAGTCCCAGCTATGGCTACACCTTC
CASSPSYGYTF
>TRBD2|NA|TRBV20-1|15|TRBJ2-5
TGCAGTGCCAGTGGGACTAGCGGGATCGGGGAGACCCAGTACTTC
CSASGTSGIGETQYF
>NA|NA|TRBV6-5|14|TRBJ2-7
TGTGCCAGCAGTTACAGTCAGGGCCCCTACGAGCAGTACTTC
CASSYSQGPYEQYF
>TRBD1|once|TRBV20-1|14|TRBJ1-3
TGCAGTGCGCCACAGGGGCCCTCTGGAAACACCATATATTTT
CSAPQGPSGNTIYF
>TRBD2|NA|TRBV10-1|16|TRBJ2-1
TGCGCCAGCAGTGAGTGGGCGGGAGGGCCTGTGGATGAGCAGTTCTTC
CASSEWAGGPVDEQFF
>TRBD2|NA|TRBV6-1|13|TRBJ2-7
TGTGCCAGCCGTAGCGGGGCCGACTACGAGCAGTACTTC
CASRSGADYEQYF
>NA|NA|TRBV7-2|14|TRBJ1-2
TGTGCCAGCAGCTCCCCATCCCATCAGGGAGGCTACACCTTC
CASSSPSHQGGYTF
>NA|NA|TRBV27|15|TRBJ2-5
TGTGCCAGCAGTTTATCTCTGGGACGGCAAGAGACCCAGTACTTC
CASSLSLGRQETQYF
>NA|NA|TRBV6-2/TRBV6-3|13|TRBJ1-5
TGTGCCAGCAGCCCTCAGGGAAACCAGCCCCAGCATTTT
CASSPQGNQPQHF
>NA|NA|TRBV7-9|14|TRBJ1-2
TGTGCCAGCAGCCCGGACGGGACTAACTATGGCTACACCTTC
CASSPDGTNYGYTF
>TRBD1|NA|TRBV15|17|TRBJ1-2
TGTGCCACCAGCACCCCCGTTCGAGGACAGGGCGACTATGGCTACACCTTC
CATSTPVRGQGDYGYTF
>NA|NA|TRBV28|11|TRBJ2-5
TGTGCCAGCACGGGACGGAAGACCCAGTACTTC
CASTGRKTQYF